The T cell receptor beta chain described here comes from a study of T-cell memory formation after mild COVID-19. On the study more broadly: TCR clusters showed largely donor specificity.

TCRdb redid the calling of the 5' RACE reads with MiXCR, one entry per CDR3 protein. The repertoire has 140,000 to 150,000 distinct CDR3 sequences, roughly 6.2% of them found once; the top ten carry around 1.9%. Trimming cost V 6 bases and J 6 bases; bases outside gene matches: 10. In germline, CDR1 is MRHNA, CDR2 SNTAGT. The CDR3 totals 16 residues. This clonotype has more than one count but fewer than ten. Its antigen is not identified. Points from the study as a whole: The second-wave clones peaking on day 37 were not confirmed as SARS-CoV-2-specific.

The chain uses TRBV6-4 and TRBJ2-3, with 12 bases identical to TRBD1. The sample consisted of PBMCs or a T cell subset sorted from them (not recorded which). This TCR was recovered from an adult woman who had mild COVID-19 (a few samples of this study predate the infection). Cell type and time point are not known. The CDR3 protein is CASSPGQGAGGDTQYF. In nucleotides, the CDR3 is TGTGCCAGCAGCCCGGGACAGGGGGCTGGTGGGGATACGCAGTATTTT.